The clone carrying this TCR beta chain was observed a few times. Germline V CDR1 and CDR2: SGDLS, YYNGEE. The CDR3 has 13 residues. V dropped 0 bases and J dropped 4 bases, with 4 bases sitting between them. The data are from a study of regulatory T cells in long-lasting Graves disease. As to time point: newly diagnosed GD, antithyroid drugs for less than 3 months. PBMC RNA was the source of the TCR library. To make TCR beta libraries, researchers used iRepertoire HTBI primers and Arm-PCR of CDR3 regions. TCRdb fed the multiplex PCR reads into MiXCR, producing one record per CDR3 protein. This table has roughly 500,000 distinct CDR3 sequences, approximately 13% appearing once. A further study also used this sample, focusing on T cells in Graves' hyperthyroidism and ophthalmopathy.

Sample: peripheral blood mononuclear cells (PBMCs), taken at new diagnosis, from a patient treated with antithyroid drugs. This receptor was obtained from a man between 25 and 39 years old with Graves disease. The chain carries TRBV9 and TRBJ2-2; D remains ambiguous. The CDR3 DNA reads TGTGCCAGCAGCGTAGACATCACCGGGGAGCTGTTTTTT. Amino acids: CASSVDITGELFF.